A selection of T cell receptor beta chains follows, all from one sample in a study of T cell changes during pregnancy in multiple sclerosis. Measured with immunoSEQ multiplex PCR; TCRdb has only the in-frame clones, and not every one. The profile shows about 70,000 clones, about 92% of them singletons. The source was peripheral blood, collected in the second trimester of pregnancy. The receptor source for this set is a female donor in good health, enrolled as a control in a pregnancy study. Both conserved end residues are part of each CDR3. The order of the fields is J gene, D gene, V gene, clone size, CDR3 protein, CDR3 DNA. D genes are given only for firm matches. Expanded clones get a size class; other rows say once, few or many, or leave the size out.

j_gene: TRBJ1-6; d_gene: NA; v_gene: TRBV25-1; abundance: NA; CDR3aa: CASSGQNSPLHF; CDR3nt: TGTGCCAGCAGTGGACAGAATTCACCCCTCCACTTT
j_gene: TRBJ1-4; d_gene: NA; v_gene: TRBV7-9; abundance: NA; CDR3aa: CAASPSNNNEKLFF; CDR3nt: TGTGCCGCCTCCCCATCGAACAATAATGAAAAACTGTTTTTT
j_gene: TRBJ1-3; d_gene: NA; v_gene: TRBV5-6; abundance: once; CDR3aa: CASSLGAISGNTIYF; CDR3nt: TGTGCCAGCAGCTTAGGGGCAATCTCTGGAAACACCATATATTTT
j_gene: TRBJ1-5; d_gene: NA; v_gene: TRBV2; abundance: NA; CDR3aa: CASSTLSNQPQHF; CDR3nt: TGTGCCAGCAGTACATTAAGCAATCAGCCCCAGCATTTT
j_gene: TRBJ2-1; d_gene: NA; v_gene: TRBV11-2; abundance: NA; CDR3aa: CASSLVSSPGTYNEQFF; CDR3nt: TGTGCCAGCAGCTTAGTTTCATCTCCGGGGACCTACAATGAGCAGTTCTTC
j_gene: TRBJ1-4; d_gene: TRBD1; v_gene: TRBV7-8; abundance: NA; CDR3aa: CASSTDGQGRGEKLFF; CDR3nt: TGTGCCAGCAGCACCGATGGACAGGGGAGGGGTGAAAAACTGTTTTTT
j_gene: TRBJ1-3; d_gene: NA; v_gene: TRBV4-2; abundance: NA; CDR3aa: CASSQAFRDGREGNTIYF; CDR3nt: TGTGCCAGCAGCCAAGCCTTCCGGGACGGCCGGGAGGGAAACACCATATATTTT
j_gene: TRBJ1-1; d_gene: NA; v_gene: TRBV15; abundance: few; CDR3aa: CATSRQRTDTEAFF; CDR3nt: TGTGCCACCAGCAGACAGCGCACGGACACTGAAGCTTTCTTT
j_gene: TRBJ1-2; d_gene: NA; v_gene: TRBV18; abundance: NA; CDR3aa: CASSPSVADYGYTF; CDR3nt: TGTGCCAGCTCTCCCTCAGTTGCGGACTATGGCTACACCTTC
j_gene: TRBJ2-7; d_gene: NA; v_gene: TRBV25-1; abundance: NA; CDR3aa: CASSESRGEQHEQYF; CDR3nt: TGTGCCAGCAGTGAATCCAGGGGAGAACAGCACGAGCAGTACTTC
j_gene: TRBJ1-4; d_gene: NA; v_gene: TRBV6-5; abundance: NA; CDR3aa: CASSYSGGIVEKLFF; CDR3nt: TGTGCCAGCAGTTACTCGGGAGGGATTGTAGAAAAACTGTTTTTT
j_gene: TRBJ1-2; d_gene: NA; v_gene: TRBV12-5; abundance: NA; CDR3aa: CASGPLGQLLYGYTF; CDR3nt: TGTGCTAGTGGTCCCCTCGGACAGCTTCTCTATGGCTACACCTTC
j_gene: TRBJ2-1; d_gene: NA; v_gene: TRBV6-6; abundance: NA; CDR3aa: CASSYSPGYEQFF; CDR3nt: TGTGCCAGCAGTTACTCCCCAGGCTATGAGCAGTTCTTC
j_gene: TRBJ2-1; d_gene: NA; v_gene: TRBV4-3; abundance: NA; CDR3aa: CASSQEWGLYNEQFF; CDR3nt: TGCGCCAGCAGCCAAGAATGGGGGCTATACAATGAGCAGTTCTTC
j_gene: TRBJ2-3; d_gene: NA; v_gene: TRBV4-3; abundance: NA; CDR3aa: CASSPRIGGGDTQYF; CDR3nt: TGCGCCAGCAGCCCGAGAATCGGGGGAGGAGATACGCAGTATTTT
j_gene: TRBJ1-6; d_gene: NA; v_gene: TRBV28; abundance: NA; CDR3aa: CATFAGGAYSPLHF; CDR3nt: TGTGCCACCTTCGCGGGGGGGGCGTACTCACCCCTCCACTTT
j_gene: TRBJ1-6; d_gene: TRBD1; v_gene: TRBV5-6; abundance: NA; CDR3aa: CASKQDRNSPLHF; CDR3nt: TGTGCCAGCAAGCAGGACAGGAATTCACCCCTCCACTTT
j_gene: TRBJ2-4; d_gene: TRBD1; v_gene: TRBV6-5; abundance: once; CDR3aa: CASSYPGTGDKNIQYF; CDR3nt: TGTGCCAGCAGTTACCCCGGGACAGGGGACAAAAACATTCAGTACTTC
j_gene: TRBJ2-3; d_gene: TRBD2; v_gene: TRBV28; abundance: NA; CDR3aa: CASSLLGRARGGFTDTQYF; CDR3nt: TGTGCCAGCAGTTTATTAGGGCGGGCCCGGGGGGGGTTCACAGATACGCAGTATTTT
j_gene: TRBJ2-7; d_gene: TRBD2; v_gene: TRBV10-3; abundance: NA; CDR3aa: CAIMGTSEYEQYF; CDR3nt: TGTGCAATTATGGGGACTAGCGAGTACGAGCAGTACTTC
j_gene: TRBJ2-7; d_gene: NA; v_gene: TRBV4-2; abundance: NA; CDR3aa: CASSKDASTEFEQYF; CDR3nt: TGTGCCAGCAGCAAAGACGCTTCGACTGAGTTTGAGCAGTACTTC
j_gene: TRBJ2-2; d_gene: TRBD2; v_gene: TRBV7-9; abundance: NA; CDR3aa: CASRISGGAPGELFF; CDR3nt: TGTGCCAGCAGAATCAGCGGGGGGGCCCCCGGGGAGCTGTTTTTT
j_gene: TRBJ2-7; d_gene: NA; v_gene: TRBV13; abundance: NA; CDR3aa: CASSLVGLGLRSYEQYF; CDR3nt: TGTGCCAGCAGCTTAGTCGGCCTTGGACTGCGCTCCTACGAGCAGTACTTC
j_gene: TRBJ1-6; d_gene: TRBD1; v_gene: TRBV7-9; abundance: NA; CDR3aa: CASSLWTGGLAYNSPLHF; CDR3nt: TGTGCCAGCAGCTTGTGGACAGGGGGCCTCGCCTATAATTCACCCCTCCACTTT
j_gene: TRBJ1-2; d_gene: TRBD1; v_gene: TRBV4-3; abundance: NA; CDR3aa: CASSQRGGTGGYTF; CDR3nt: TGCGCCAGCAGCCAAAGAGGGGGGACAGGGGGCTACACCTTC
j_gene: TRBJ2-7; d_gene: NA; v_gene: TRBV15; abundance: NA; CDR3aa: CATSSRQGSISEQYF; CDR3nt: TGTGCCACCAGCTCCCGCCAGGGGTCAATTTCCGAGCAGTACTTC
j_gene: TRBJ2-2; d_gene: NA; v_gene: TRBV9; abundance: NA; CDR3aa: CASSVGSTAYTGELFF; CDR3nt: TGTGCCAGCAGCGTAGGATCGACAGCTTACACCGGGGAGCTGTTTTTT
j_gene: TRBJ2-7; d_gene: NA; v_gene: TRBV7-2; abundance: NA; CDR3aa: CASSLEAGPKAQYF; CDR3nt: TGTGCCAGCAGCTTAGAGGCAGGGCCCAAAGCGCAGTACTTC
j_gene: TRBJ2-7; d_gene: NA; v_gene: TRBV11-2; abundance: NA; CDR3aa: CASSLDELDRSPAEQYF; CDR3nt: TGTGCCAGCAGCTTAGATGAATTAGACAGATCACCGGCCGAGCAGTACTTC
j_gene: TRBJ2-1; d_gene: TRBD1; v_gene: TRBV2; abundance: NA; CDR3aa: CARSPRDSSYNEQFF; CDR3nt: TGTGCCAGAAGCCCTAGGGACAGTTCCTACAATGAGCAGTTCTTC
j_gene: TRBJ2-2; d_gene: NA; v_gene: TRBV2; abundance: NA; CDR3aa: CASSDLTGPSTGELFF; CDR3nt: TGTGCCAGCAGTGATCTAACAGGGCCGAGCACCGGGGAGCTGTTTTTT
j_gene: TRBJ2-5; d_gene: TRBD1; v_gene: TRBV27; abundance: NA; CDR3aa: CASSLGTGGTETQYF; CDR3nt: TGTGCCAGCAGCCTTGGGACAGGGGGAACCGAGACCCAGTACTTC
j_gene: TRBJ1-2; d_gene: NA; v_gene: TRBV6-1; abundance: NA; CDR3aa: CASSATNYGYTF; CDR3nt: TGTGCCAGCAGTGCCACTAACTATGGCTACACCTTC
j_gene: TRBJ1-1; d_gene: TRBD1; v_gene: TRBV10-3; abundance: NA; CDR3aa: CAISGDLGQGVNTEAFF; CDR3nt: TGTGCCATCAGTGGGGACCTGGGACAGGGGGTGAACACTGAAGCTTTCTTT
j_gene: TRBJ1-1; d_gene: TRBD1; v_gene: TRBV11-2; abundance: NA; CDR3aa: CASSSTRTGFGNTEAFF; CDR3nt: TGTGCCAGCAGCTCCACCCGGACAGGGTTCGGGAACACTGAAGCTTTCTTT
j_gene: TRBJ1-1; d_gene: NA; v_gene: TRBV27; abundance: NA; CDR3aa: CASSRSQGTEAFF; CDR3nt: TGTGCCAGCAGCCGATCCCAGGGCACTGAAGCTTTCTTT
j_gene: TRBJ2-7; d_gene: NA; v_gene: TRBV28; abundance: NA; CDR3aa: CASSPSREQYF; CDR3nt: TGTGCCAGCAGTCCCTCCCGCGAGCAGTACTTC
j_gene: TRBJ1-2; d_gene: TRBD1; v_gene: TRBV5-5; abundance: NA; CDR3aa: CASSLGLDRSNYGYTF; CDR3nt: TGTGCCAGCAGCTTGGGGCTGGACAGGTCTAACTATGGCTACACCTTC
j_gene: TRBJ1-2; d_gene: NA; v_gene: TRBV5-6; abundance: NA; CDR3aa: CASSLAQGASYGYTF; CDR3nt: TGTGCCAGCAGCTTGGCTCAGGGCGCATCCTATGGCTACACCTTC
j_gene: TRBJ2-7; d_gene: TRBD2; v_gene: TRBV27; abundance: NA; CDR3aa: CASRGRGAKSYEQYF; CDR3nt: TGTGCCAGCAGGGGGCGGGGGGCAAAATCCTACGAGCAGTACTTC
j_gene: TRBJ1-6; d_gene: NA; v_gene: TRBV7-3; abundance: once; CDR3aa: CASSLVKGGALSLHF; CDR3nt: TGTGCCAGCAGCTTAGTAAAAGGCGGGGCTCTATCCCTCCACTTT
j_gene: TRBJ1-1; d_gene: NA; v_gene: TRBV11-2; abundance: NA; CDR3aa: CASSLASEAFF; CDR3nt: TGTGCCAGCAGCTTAGCATCCGAAGCTTTCTTT
j_gene: TRBJ2-7; d_gene: NA; v_gene: TRBV2; abundance: NA; CDR3aa: CASRRGGNSYEQYF; CDR3nt: TGTGCCAGCAGGAGAGGCGGGAACTCCTACGAGCAGTACTTC
j_gene: TRBJ2-2; d_gene: NA; v_gene: TRBV18; abundance: NA; CDR3aa: CASSPKKHRELFF; CDR3nt: TGTGCCAGCTCACCGAAAAAACACCGGGAGCTGTTTTTT
j_gene: TRBJ2-3; d_gene: TRBD1; v_gene: TRBV6-4; abundance: NA; CDR3aa: CASSPGQTTDTQYF; CDR3nt: TGTGCCAGCAGCCCGGGACAGACCACAGATACGCAGTATTTT
j_gene: TRBJ2-2; d_gene: TRBD1; v_gene: TRBV11-2; abundance: NA; CDR3aa: CASSLTGQGYTGELFF; CDR3nt: TGTGCCAGCAGCTTAACGGGACAGGGTTATACCGGGGAGCTGTTTTTT
j_gene: TRBJ1-2; d_gene: NA; v_gene: TRBV27; abundance: NA; CDR3aa: CASSSWRNYGYTF; CDR3nt: TGTGCCAGCAGTTCGTGGCGGAACTATGGCTACACCTTC
j_gene: TRBJ1-4; d_gene: TRBD1; v_gene: TRBV28; abundance: NA; CDR3aa: CASRGDRGATNEKLFF; CDR3nt: TGTGCCAGCAGAGGGGACAGGGGGGCAACTAATGAAAAACTGTTTTTT